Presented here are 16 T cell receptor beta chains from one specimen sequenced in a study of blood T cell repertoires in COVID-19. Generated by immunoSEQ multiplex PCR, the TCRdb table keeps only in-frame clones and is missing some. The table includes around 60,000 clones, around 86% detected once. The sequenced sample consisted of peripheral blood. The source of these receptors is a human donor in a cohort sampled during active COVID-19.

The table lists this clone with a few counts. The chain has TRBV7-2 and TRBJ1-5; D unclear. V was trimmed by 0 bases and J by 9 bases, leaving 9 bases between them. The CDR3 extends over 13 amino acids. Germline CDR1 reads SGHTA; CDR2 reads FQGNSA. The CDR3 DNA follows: TGTGCCAGCAGCTTAGCCATTCCAGTGCCCCAGCATTTT. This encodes CASSLAIPVPQHF.

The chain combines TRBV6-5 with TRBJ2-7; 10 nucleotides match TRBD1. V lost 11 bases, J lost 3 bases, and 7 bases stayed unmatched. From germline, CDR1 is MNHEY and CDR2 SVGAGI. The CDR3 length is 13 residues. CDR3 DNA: TGTGCCCTAGGGACAGGGGTGGTCTACGAGCAGTACTTC. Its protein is CALGTGVVYEQYF.

CDR3 nucleotide sequence: TGTGCCAGCAGCTCCGAGCGGGTGGCTGAGCAGTTCTTC. Encoded protein: CASSSERVAEQFF. The rearrangement joins TRBV13 to TRBJ2-1; weak D call: TRBD2 (6 bases). In germline, CDR1 is PRHDT, CDR2 FYEKMQ (reference sequence). The CDR3 is 13 amino acids. V gave up 4 bases and J gave up 9 bases, with 13 bases separating them.

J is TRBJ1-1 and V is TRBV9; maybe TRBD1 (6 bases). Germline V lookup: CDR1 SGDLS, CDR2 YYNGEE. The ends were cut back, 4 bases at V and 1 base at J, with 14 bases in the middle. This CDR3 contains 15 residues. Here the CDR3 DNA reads TGTGCCAGCAGCCCTTCGACAGGACCGAACACTGAAGCTTTCTTT. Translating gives CASSPSTGPNTEAFF.

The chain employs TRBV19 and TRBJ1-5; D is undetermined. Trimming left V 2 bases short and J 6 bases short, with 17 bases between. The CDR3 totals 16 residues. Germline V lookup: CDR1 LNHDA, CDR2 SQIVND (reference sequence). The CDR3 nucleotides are TGTGCCAGTAGTATAAACACTAATAGCGGATCTCAGCCCCAGCATTTT. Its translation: CASSINTNSGSQPQHF.

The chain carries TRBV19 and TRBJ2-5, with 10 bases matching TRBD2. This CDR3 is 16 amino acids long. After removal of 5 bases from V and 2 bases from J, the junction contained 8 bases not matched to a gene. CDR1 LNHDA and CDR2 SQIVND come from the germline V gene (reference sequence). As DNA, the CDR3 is TGTGCCAGTAGTCCCGGGACTAGCGTCACGCAAGAGACCCAGTACTTC. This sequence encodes CASSPGTSVTQETQYF.

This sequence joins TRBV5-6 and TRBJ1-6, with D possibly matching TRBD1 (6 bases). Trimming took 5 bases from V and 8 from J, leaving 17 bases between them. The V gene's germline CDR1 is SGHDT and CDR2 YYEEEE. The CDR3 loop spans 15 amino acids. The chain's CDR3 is CASRGPGTPDSPLHF. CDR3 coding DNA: TGTGCCAGCAGGGGACCCGGGACACCTGATTCACCCCTCCACTTT.

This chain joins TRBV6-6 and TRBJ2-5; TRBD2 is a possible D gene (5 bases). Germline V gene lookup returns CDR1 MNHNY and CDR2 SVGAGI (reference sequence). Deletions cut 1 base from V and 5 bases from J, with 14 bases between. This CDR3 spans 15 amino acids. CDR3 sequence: CASSYYAGVGETQYF. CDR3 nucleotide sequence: TGTGCCAGCAGTTACTACGCGGGTGTAGGGGAGACCCAGTACTTC.

The CDR3 reads CASSSVSGSHEQYF. The CDR3 DNA reads as TGTGCCAGCAGCTCCGTATCAGGGTCCCACGAGCAGTACTTC. V and J are TRBV7-9 and TRBJ2-7, with D possibly matching TRBD1 (5 bases). The CDR3 is 14 amino acids. Germline V gene sequence: CDR1 SEHNR, CDR2 FQNEAQ (reference sequence). V lost 4 bases and J lost 5, with 15 bases in between.

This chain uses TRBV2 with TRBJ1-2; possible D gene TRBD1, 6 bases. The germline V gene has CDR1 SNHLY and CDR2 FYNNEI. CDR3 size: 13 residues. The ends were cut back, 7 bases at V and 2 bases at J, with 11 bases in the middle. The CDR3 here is CASIRQVNYGYTF. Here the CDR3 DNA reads TGTGCCAGCATTAGACAGGTGAACTATGGCTACACCTTC.

The CDR3 loop reads CATSPGTGRMGETQYF. The CDR3 region has the DNA TGTGCCACCAGTCCCGGGACAGGGAGAATGGGAGAGACCCAGTACTTC. This chain links TRBV24-1 with TRBJ2-5; 9 positions agree with TRBD1. Per the germline V gene, CDR1 is KGHDR and CDR2 is SFDVKD. The V segment lost 6 bases and the J segment 4 bases; nucleotides outside the gene matches: 11. This CDR3 is built from 16 residues.

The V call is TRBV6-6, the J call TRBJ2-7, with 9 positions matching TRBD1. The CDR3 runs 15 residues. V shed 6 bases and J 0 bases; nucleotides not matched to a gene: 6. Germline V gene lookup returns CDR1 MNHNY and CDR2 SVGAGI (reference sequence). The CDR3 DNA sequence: TGTGCCAGCAGCCCCGGGACAGGGTTCTCCTACGAGCAGTACTTC. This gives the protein CASSPGTGFSYEQYF.

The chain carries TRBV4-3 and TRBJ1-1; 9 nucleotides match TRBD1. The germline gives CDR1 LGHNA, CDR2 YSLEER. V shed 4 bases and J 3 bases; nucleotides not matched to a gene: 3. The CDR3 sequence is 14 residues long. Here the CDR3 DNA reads TGCGCCAGCAGCCTAGACAGGGGGGACACTGAAGCTTTCTTT. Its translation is CASSLDRGDTEAFF.

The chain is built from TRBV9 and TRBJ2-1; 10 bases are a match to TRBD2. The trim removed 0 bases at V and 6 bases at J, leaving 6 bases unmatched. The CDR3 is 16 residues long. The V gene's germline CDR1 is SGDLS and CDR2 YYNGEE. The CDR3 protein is CASSVVIAGGFNEQFF. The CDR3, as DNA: TGTGCCAGCAGCGTAGTAATAGCGGGAGGCTTCAATGAGCAGTTCTTC.

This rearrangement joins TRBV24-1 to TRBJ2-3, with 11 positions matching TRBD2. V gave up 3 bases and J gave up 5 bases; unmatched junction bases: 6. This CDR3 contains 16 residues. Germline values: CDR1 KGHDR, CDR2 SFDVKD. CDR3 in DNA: TGTGCCACCAGTGATGGACTAGCGGGCGGGGTAGATACGCAGTATTTT. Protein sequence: CATSDGLAGGVDTQYF.

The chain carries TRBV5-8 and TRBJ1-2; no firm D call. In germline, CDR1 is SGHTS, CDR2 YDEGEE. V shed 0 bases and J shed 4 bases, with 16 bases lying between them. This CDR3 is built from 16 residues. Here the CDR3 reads CASSLDASAGVYGYTF. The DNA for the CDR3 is TGTGCCAGCAGCTTGGATGCTTCGGCCGGAGTCTATGGCTACACCTTC.